Described below is a single T cell receptor beta chain sequence and its context. The data were obtained in a study of CD8 T cells in Susac syndrome. The authors reverse transcribed roughly 0.5 to 1 ug RNA with random hexamers. TCRdb reprocessed the immunoSEQ multiplex PCR reads via MiXCR and lists one record per CDR3 protein. The table shows approximately 160,000 distinct CDR3 sequences, with about 93% occurring only once. CD8+ and CD4+ T cells were negatively isolated; TEMRA cells were FACS-enriched. Germline lookup yields CDR1 SNHLY and CDR2 FYNNEI. The V end lost 6 bases, the J end lost 4 bases, and 6 bases lay between the germline ends. This CDR3 spans 11 amino acids.

Input material: CD4+ T cells from PBMCs. The gene calls are TRBV2 and TRBJ1-1; D gene unclear. The TCR originated in a human donor in good health. The CDR3 DNA reads TGTGCCAGCAGGCTCTCCACTGAAGCTTTCTTT. Protein: CASRLSTEAFF.